This is a list of T cell receptor beta chains from one sample in a study of identical twins. TCRdb reprocessed the 5' RACE reads with MiXCR, giving one entry per CDR3 protein. This sample has fewer than 250,000 distinct CDR3 sequences, with around 9.6% found just once. Sequenced input: memory (CD45RO+) T cells sorted from blood. These receptors came from a woman aged 18-30 years in good health. Each CDR3 is given with its conserved first and last residue. Each record gives: clone size, V gene, D gene, J gene, CDR3 protein, CDR3 DNA. D genes are given only for firm matches. Rows may omit the clone size; those that give it use once, few, many or a size class.

>many|TRBV12-3/TRBV12-4|TRBD2|TRBJ2-1
CASSPSGVYNEQFF
TGTGCCAGCAGCCCTAGCGGAGTGTACAATGAGCAGTTCTTC
>-|TRBV7-6|-|TRBJ2-3
CATSGVSGRTGDTQYF
TGTGCCACCTCGGGAGTCTCGGGACGGACGGGGGATACGCAGTATTTT
>-|TRBV2|TRBD1|TRBJ1-1
CASRDFSGGTEAFF
TGTGCCAGTCGGGACTTCTCAGGGGGGACTGAAGCTTTCTTT
>many|TRBV7-2|TRBD1|TRBJ2-5
CASSLVARAGGQETQYF
TGTGCCAGCAGCTTAGTCGCCAGGGCAGGGGGCCAAGAGACCCAGTACTTC
>few|TRBV10-3|-|TRBJ2-5
CAISPGDQETQYF
TGTGCCATCAGTCCGGGCGACCAAGAGACCCAGTACTTC
>few|TRBV5-1|TRBD2|TRBJ2-2
CASSMAGGPRTGELFF
TGCGCCAGCAGCATGGCGGGGGGGCCGAGGACCGGGGAGCTGTTTTTT
>few|TRBV6-2/TRBV6-3|-|TRBJ1-1
CASSTVYTEAFF
TGTGCCAGCAGTACAGTTTACACTGAAGCTTTCTTT
>-|TRBV6-5|TRBD1|TRBJ1-4
CASSYSTGGEKLFF
TGTGCCAGCAGTTACTCGACAGGGGGAGAAAAACTGTTTTTT
>few|TRBV4-2|-|TRBJ1-5
CASSRLAGRRDTHSNQPQHF
TGTGCCAGCAGCCGCCTGGCGGGACGACGGGACACACATAGCAATCAGCCCCAGCATTTT
>few|TRBV4-2|-|TRBJ1-2
CASSQVPEYGYTF
TGTGCCAGCAGCCAAGTTCCAGAGTATGGCTACACCTTC
>-|TRBV7-9|-|TRBJ1-3
CASSYRTSGNTIYF
TGTGCCAGCAGCTATCGTACCTCTGGAAACACCATATATTTT
>-|TRBV10-2|TRBD2|TRBJ2-1
CASRPHLAGGPRNEQFF
TGCGCCAGCAGACCCCATTTAGCGGGAGGGCCTCGGAATGAGCAGTTCTTC
>few|TRBV10-3|-|TRBJ1-1
CAISEYRANTEAFF
TGTGCCATCAGTGAATACAGGGCGAACACTGAAGCTTTCTTT
>-|TRBV12-3/TRBV12-4|-|TRBJ1-1
CASTSIVEAFF
TGTGCCAGCACCAGCATAGTTGAAGCTTTCTTT
>many|TRBV12-3/TRBV12-4|TRBD2|TRBJ2-1
CASSQLAGVDEQFF
TGTGCCAGCAGTCAGCTAGCGGGAGTTGATGAGCAGTTCTTC
>-|TRBV18|TRBD1|TRBJ2-2
CASSGQLTGELFF
TGTGCCAGCTCGGGACAGTTGACCGGGGAGCTGTTTTTT
>few|TRBV11-1|-|TRBJ1-4
CASSLTQGNEKLFF
TGTGCCAGCAGCTTGACCCAGGGTAATGAAAAACTGTTTTTT
>few|TRBV20-1|-|TRBJ2-3
CSANPLIADRQDTQYF
TGCAGTGCTAACCCTTTGATAGCGGATCGTCAAGATACGCAGTATTTT
>many|TRBV24-1|TRBD1|TRBJ2-3
CATSDFPGQGTDTQYF
TGTGCCACCAGTGATTTTCCGGGACAGGGGACAGATACGCAGTATTTT
>many|TRBV12-3/TRBV12-4|TRBD1|TRBJ1-1
CASSLVSGQGYTEAFF
TGTGCCAGCAGCCTAGTGTCGGGACAGGGGTACACTGAAGCTTTCTTT
>many|TRBV11-2|-|TRBJ2-5
CASSLGGSGGPGETQYF
TGTGCCAGCAGCTTAGGGGGCAGCGGTGGTCCGGGCGAGACCCAGTACTTC
>few|TRBV2|-|TRBJ2-2
CASSRSESGELFF
TGTGCCAGCAGTCGATCAGAGAGCGGGGAGCTGTTTTTT
>-|TRBV15|-|TRBJ1-5
CATSYSREPGNQPQHF
TGTGCCACCAGCTACTCCAGGGAACCCGGGAATCAGCCCCAGCATTTT
>few|TRBV7-9|-|TRBJ2-1
CASEGGGESEQFF
TGTGCCAGCGAGGGCGGGGGCGAGTCGGAGCAGTTCTTC
>few|TRBV3-1|-|TRBJ1-5
CASSARSSAQPQHF
TGTGCCAGCAGCGCTCGAAGCTCCGCTCAGCCCCAGCATTTT
>few|TRBV11-2|TRBD2|TRBJ2-1
CASSLGSGSSNEQFF
TGTGCCAGCAGCTTGGGGAGCGGGAGTTCTAATGAGCAGTTCTTC
>-|TRBV20-1|-|TRBJ1-2
CSARRDYGYTF
TGCAGTGCTAGACGGGACTATGGCTACACCTTC
>many|TRBV7-2|-|TRBJ1-1
CASSWSSGNTEAFF
TGTGCCAGCAGCTGGTCCTCTGGCAACACTGAAGCTTTCTTT
>few|TRBV6-1|TRBD2|TRBJ2-7
CVSGTNREQYF
TGTGTCAGCGGGACGAACCGTGAGCAGTACTTC
>many|TRBV7-9|TRBD2|TRBJ2-1
CASSLGASSGRANEQFF
TGTGCCAGCAGCTTAGGCGCCAGTAGCGGGAGGGCCAATGAGCAGTTCTTC
>-|TRBV2|-|TRBJ2-7
CASSVNFRREQYF
TGTGCCAGCAGTGTGAACTTCCGGCGGGAGCAGTACTTC
>few|TRBV5-1|-|TRBJ2-7
CASSLVPGSEQYF
TGCGCCAGCAGCTTGGTGCCTGGCAGCGAGCAGTACTTC
>many|TRBV12-3/TRBV12-4|TRBD1|TRBJ2-7
CASSFGTGPYEQYF
TGTGCCAGCAGTTTCGGGACAGGGCCGTACGAGCAGTACTTC
>many|TRBV15|-|TRBJ2-4
CATSRESASVNIQYF
TGTGCCACCAGCAGAGAATCGGCTAGCGTGAACATTCAGTACTTC
>many|TRBV3-1|-|TRBJ1-2
CASSATDLSYGYTF
TGTGCCAGCAGCGCTACGGACTTGAGCTATGGCTACACCTTC
>-|TRBV29-1|-|TRBJ1-3
CSVATDGSSGNTIYF
TGCAGCGTTGCAACTGACGGTTCCTCTGGAAACACCATATATTTT
>many|TRBV18|TRBD2|TRBJ2-5
CASSPTSGRETQYF
TGTGCCAGCTCACCAACTAGCGGGAGAGAGACCCAGTACTTC
>-|TRBV28|TRBD2|TRBJ2-3
CASSSFGRTSGFADTQYF
TGTGCCAGCAGTTCCTTCGGACGGACTAGCGGGTTCGCAGATACGCAGTATTTT
>many|TRBV20-1|-|TRBJ2-3
CSARVGGDTQYF
TGCAGTGCTAGAGTAGGAGGAGATACGCAGTATTTT
>-|TRBV4-3|-|TRBJ1-2
CASSQVAGQDGYTF
TGCGCCAGCAGCCAAGTAGCAGGGCAGGATGGCTACACCTTC
>many|TRBV20-1|-|TRBJ2-2
CSAEARARGSGELFF
TGCAGTGCGGAAGCCCGGGCCCGGGGGAGCGGGGAGCTGTTTTTT
>few|TRBV20-1|-|TRBJ2-7
CSARDRASTYEQYF
TGCAGTGCTAGAGACAGGGCTAGCACCTACGAGCAGTACTTC
>many|TRBV4-2|-|TRBJ2-1
CASSRNTEQFF
TGTGCCAGCAGCCGAAACACAGAGCAGTTCTTC
>few|TRBV7-3|-|TRBJ2-1
CASSLTAWGGHEGGKFF
TGTGCCAGCAGCTTAACCGCCTGGGGGGGCCACGAAGGCGGAAAGTTCTTC
>few|TRBV11-2|-|TRBJ1-1
CASSYLTAEAFF
TGTGCCAGCAGCTATTTGACAGCCGAAGCTTTCTTT
>-|TRBV29-1|-|TRBJ1-1
CSVEDLQGPRNTEAFF
TGCAGCGTTGAAGACCTACAGGGACCCCGGAACACTGAAGCTTTCTTT